Below are 28 T cell receptor beta chains sequenced from a single sample in a study of blood T cells in healthy people across ages. Together with a sample-barcoded 5' primer, a J-beta primer mix was included in a second PCR lasting roughly 6 to 12 cycles. TCRdb independently ran MiXCR on the 5' RACE reads; one entry per CDR3 protein. The sample records about 1.4 million distinct CDR3 sequences, 59% being singletons. The specimen sequenced was blood. The receptors originated from a man aged 18 to 29 in good health.

The chain uses TRBV5-1 and TRBJ2-4; 8 nucleotides match TRBD1. The J call is in doubt because the DNA end fits TRBJ2-7 better. Germline V gene lookup returns CDR1 SGHRS and CDR2 YFSETQ. The CDR3 extends over 15 amino acids. The CDR3 coding sequence is TGCGCCAGCAGCTTGTTGTCAGGGGGCTTATACGAGCAGTACTTC. Translated, it gives CASSLLSGGLYEQYF.

The CDR3 spells CSARAPVEGYEQYF. The CDR3 coding sequence is TGCAGTGCTAGAGCCCCAGTAGAGGGGTACGAGCAGTACTTC. The rearrangement links TRBV20-1 to TRBJ2-7; D is tentatively TRBD1 or TRBD2 (5 bases each). Looked up from germline, CDR1 is DFQATT and CDR2 is SNEGSKA (reference sequence). The V end was cut by 1 base, the J end by 4 bases, with 14 bases between. CDR3 length: 14 residues.

This clonotype was counted once. The chain couples TRBV5-6 to TRBJ2-1, with D unclear. Looked up from germline, CDR1 is SGHDT and CDR2 is YYEEEE. V was cut by 6 bases and J by 4 bases, with 8 bases left in between. The CDR3 length is 12 residues. CDR3 nucleotides: TGTGCCAGCACGGATGATTACAATGAGCAGTTCTTC. Translated, it gives CASTDDYNEQFF.

The V and J genes are TRBV20-1 and TRBJ2-6; D possibly corresponds to TRBD2 (5 bases). The CDR3 is 17 amino acids. Germline CDR1 and CDR2: DFQATT and SNEGSKA (reference sequence). V shed 1 base and J shed 1 base, with 14 bases lying between them. CDR3 DNA: TGCAGTGCTAGAGGTGCGGGCAGACTATCTGGGGCCAACGTCCTGACTTTC. It is translated as CSARGAGRLSGANVLTF.

This clonotype was observed a handful of times. The genes are TRBV10-1 and TRBJ2-7; D uncertain. V was pared by 2 bases and J by 3 bases, with 8 bases between. Germline V lookup: CDR1 WNHNN, CDR2 SYGVQD (reference sequence). The CDR3 length is 13 residues. CDR3 sequence (DNA): TGCGCCAGCAGTGAGAACAGAGACTACGAGCAGTACTTC. This encodes CASSENRDYEQYF.

In its sample, this clonotype was seen a few times. The chain is built from TRBV2 and TRBJ2-4, with 7 bases identical to TRBD1. Germline V gene sequence: CDR1 SNHLY, CDR2 FYNNEI. Trimming took 10 bases from V and 9 from J; bases not matched to a gene: 18. The CDR3 loop spans 15 amino acids. The CDR3 bases are TGTGCCACCGTAAGACAGGGCAGGGATGTTGGCATTCAGTACTTC. It yields the protein CATVRQGRDVGIQYF.

The J gene is TRBJ2-1, the V gene TRBV28; D tentatively reads TRBD1 or TRBD2 (5 bases each). The CDR3 runs 15 residues. The V end lost 6 bases, the J end lost 8 bases, and 20 bases lay between the germline ends. From germline, CDR1 is MDHEN and CDR2 SYDVKM. The CDR3 here is CASRSPGRPPDEQFF. In DNA form, the CDR3 reads TGTGCCAGCAGATCGCCGGGACGTCCTCCCGATGAGCAGTTCTTC.

This rearrangement joins TRBV27 to TRBJ2-1; 7 nucleotides line up with TRBD1. The trim removed 5 bases at V and 6 bases at J, leaving 7 bases unmatched. This CDR3 has 14 residues. Germline V lookup: CDR1 MNHEY, CDR2 SMNVEV (reference sequence). DNA for the CDR3: TGTGCCAGCAGTGTACAAACAGGGGTCAATGAGCAGTTCTTC. Translation: CASSVQTGVNEQFF.

The V and J genes are TRBV5-1 and TRBJ2-6, with D possibly being TRBD1 (6 bases). CDR1 is SGHRS and CDR2 is YFSETQ in the germline V gene. V gave up 4 bases and J gave up 0 bases, with 14 bases separating them. The CDR3 spans 17 residues. The CDR3 DNA sequence: TGCGCCAGCAGCGTAAACACAGGGTCCTCTGGGGCCAACGTCCTGACTTTC. The encoded protein is CASSVNTGSSGANVLTF.

The genes are TRBV4-1 and TRBJ1-1; 7 bases map to TRBD1. Germline CDR1 is MGHRA and CDR2 is YSYEKL. V lost 1 base and J lost 5; bases outside the gene matches: 10. The CDR3 sequence is 16 residues long. The CDR3 DNA sequence: TGCGCCAGCAGCCAAGCCGGAGGGGACAGACGGACTGAAGCTTTCTTT. Its translation is CASSQAGGDRRTEAFF.

The chain has TRBV29-1 and TRBJ1-4; weak D call: TRBD1 (5 bases). The germline gives CDR1 SQVTM, CDR2 ANQGSEA. Between the trimmed V and J ends, which lost 7 bases and 4 bases, there was a span of 13 bases. This CDR3 contains 13 residues. The CDR3 coding sequence is TGCAGCGCCTATACAGGAAATAATGAAAAACTGTTTTTT. Its protein is CSAYTGNNEKLFF.

The V call is TRBV10-3, the J call TRBJ1-5, with a tentative D call TRBD1 (6 bases). The V gene's germline CDR1 is ENHRY and CDR2 SYGVKD. The V and J ends lost 3 bases and 0 bases respectively, with 15 bases between them. The CDR3 is 17 residues long. CDR3 sequence: CAISDPTRGLSNQPQHF. CDR3 DNA: TGTGCCATCAGTGATCCGACCCGGGGGCTTAGCAATCAGCCCCAGCATTTT.

The CDR3 here is CASSWLEGGSYEQYF. In DNA, the CDR3 is TGTGCCAGCAGCTGGTTGGAGGGGGGCTCCTACGAGCAGTACTTC. This chain links TRBV5-6 with TRBJ2-7; D may match TRBD1 or TRBD2 (6 bases each). V was cut by 3 bases and J by 0 bases, with 13 bases left in between. CDR3 length: 15 residues. The germline CDR1 and CDR2 sequences are SGHDT and YYEEEE.

The rearrangement uses TRBV24-1 and TRBJ2-1, with D possibly being TRBD1 or TRBD2 (5 bases each). This CDR3 is built from 16 residues. Germline V gives CDR1 KGHDR, CDR2 SFDVKD. V was shortened by 4 bases and J by 5 bases, with 17 bases between the two germline ends. The chain's CDR3 is CATSDPRTTGHNEQFF. In DNA form, the CDR3 reads TGTGCCACCAGTGACCCCCGGACAACGGGGCACAATGAGCAGTTCTTC.

This chain joins TRBV24-1 and TRBJ1-2, with D possibly being TRBD1 (5 bases). V was clipped by 4 bases and J by 6 bases, with 8 bases between them. In germline, CDR1 is KGHDR, CDR2 SFDVKD. The CDR3 is 12 residues long. CDR3 nucleotides: TGTGCCACCAGTGACAGGGAAGATGGCTACACCTTC. Its translation: CATSDREDGYTF.

This clonotype was detected only a few times. J is TRBJ2-5 and V is TRBV18; D remains ambiguous. The CDR3 is 13 residues long. The V gene's germline CDR1 is KGHSH and CDR2 LQKENI. With 3 bases removed from V and 5 bases from J, the gap between germline ends came to 10 bases. CDR3 nucleotide sequence: TGTGCCAGCTCACCCGAGAGTATCGAGACCCAGTACTTC. Translation gives CASSPESIETQYF.

This clonotype appeared once. This chain links TRBV6-2 or TRBV6-3 with TRBJ2-1, with 12 positions matching TRBD2. The V segment lost 5 bases and the J segment 2 bases; nucleotides outside the gene matches: 7. The CDR3 extends over 17 amino acids. In germline, CDR1 is MNHEY, CDR2 SVGEGT. DNA of the CDR3: TGTGCCAGCAGTCCCCTTGGACTAGCGGGGCCCTACAATGAGCAGTTCTTC. Its translation: CASSPLGLAGPYNEQFF.

The rearrangement links TRBV6-6 to TRBJ2-1; D is uncertain. The V gene lost 0 bases and the J gene lost 0 bases, with 9 bases spanning the gap. The CDR3 extends over 16 amino acids. The germline gives CDR1 MNHNY, CDR2 SVGAGI (reference sequence). CDR3 sequence reads: CASSYSSWSSYNEQFF. CDR3 nucleotide sequence: TGTGCCAGCAGTTACTCGTCGTGGAGCTCCTACAATGAGCAGTTCTTC.

V is TRBV20-1 and J is TRBJ2-2, with D perhaps given as TRBD1 or TRBD2 (6 bases each). In germline, CDR1 is DFQATT, CDR2 SNEGSKA (reference sequence). The V gene lost 1 base and the J gene lost 2 bases, with 17 bases spanning the gap. This CDR3 contains 17 residues. CDR3 coding DNA: TGCAGTGCTAGAGTTCGGCTAGAGGGGGGAAACACCGGGGAGCTGTTTTTT. Amino acids: CSARVRLEGGNTGELFF.

This clonotype was counted a single time. The chain recombines TRBV13 with TRBJ1-6, with no clear D. Between the trimmed V and J ends, which lost 0 bases and 7 bases, there was a span of 13 bases. From germline, CDR1 is PRHDT and CDR2 FYEKMQ (reference sequence). CDR3 size: 16 residues. In DNA form, the CDR3 reads TGTGCCAGCAGCTTAGGATCCGGGCCGGGCAATTCACCCCTCCACTTT. It specifies CASSLGSGPGNSPLHF. Full variable domain (outside the CDR3, taken from reference TRBV13 and TRBJ1-6): AAGVIQSPRHLIKEKRETATLKCYPIPRHDTVYWYQQGPGQDPQFLISFYEKMQSDKGSIPDRFSAQQFSDYHSELNMSSLELGDSALYFCASSLGSGPGNSPLHFGNGTRLTVT.

The gene calls are TRBV4-2 and TRBJ2-7, with no clear D. V lost 4 bases, J lost 2 bases, and 15 bases lay in between. The CDR3 is 15 residues long. The V gene's germline CDR1 is LGHNA and CDR2 YNFKEQ. This CDR3 is CASSLPGELPYEQYF. The DNA for the CDR3 is TGTGCCAGCAGCCTCCCGGGTGAGCTGCCCTACGAGCAGTACTTC.

This clonotype was found a few times. The chain is built from TRBV20-1 and TRBJ2-5; D not certain. V lost 7 bases to trimming and J lost 2 bases, with 11 bases between them. This CDR3 is built from 12 residues. CDR1 and CDR2 from the germline V gene are DFQATT and SNEGSKA (reference sequence). The CDR3 reads CSGAVPQETQYF. CDR3 DNA sequence: TGCAGTGGGGCGGTTCCTCAAGAGACCCAGTACTTC.

J is TRBJ2-3 and V is TRBV2; 7 bases agree with TRBD2. This CDR3 contains 17 residues. The germline V gene encodes CDR1 SNHLY and CDR2 FYNNEI. Trimming took 6 bases from V and 5 from J; bases not matched to a gene: 17. In DNA form, the CDR3 reads TGTGCCAGCAGAGCCTCACGGGCGGGAGAAGATTTAGATACGCAGTATTTT. As protein: CASRASRAGEDLDTQYF.

The chain has TRBV7-8 and TRBJ1-1; D not resolved. V was shortened by 5 bases and J by 4 bases, with 20 bases between the two germline ends. Germline V gene lookup returns CDR1 SGHVS and CDR2 FQNEAQ. This CDR3 spans 16 amino acids. As DNA, the CDR3 is TGTGCCAGCAGCCTTCGTTGGTCCGGGATCCTCACTGAAGCTTTCTTT. Amino acids: CASSLRWSGILTEAFF. Variable domain in full (rest from reference TRBV7-8 and TRBJ1-1): GAGVSQSPRYKVAKRGQDVALRCDPISGHVSLFWYQQALGQGPEFLTYFQNEAQLDKSGLPSDRFFAERPEGSVSTLKIQRTQQEDSAVYLCASSLRWSGILTEAFFGQGTRLTVV.

The chain links TRBV6-6 to TRBJ1-2, with D maybe TRBD1 (6 bases). Trimming cost V 0 bases and J 5 bases, with 13 bases left between them. In germline, CDR1 is MNHNY, CDR2 SVGAGI (reference sequence). This CDR3 contains 15 residues. CDR3 protein: CASSYSTVTGYGYTF. The CDR3 DNA follows: TGTGCCAGCAGTTACTCGACGGTTACAGGGTATGGCTACACCTTC.

The CDR3 spells CASSQSGQAMGAFF. In DNA form, the CDR3 reads TGTGCCAGCAGCCAATCAGGACAGGCAATGGGGGCTTTCTTT. The V and J genes are TRBV14 and TRBJ1-1, with 7 bases fitting TRBD1. CDR1 is SGHDN and CDR2 is FVKESK in the germline V gene. The CDR3 covers 14 residues. The J segment lost 11 bases and the V segment lost 2 bases, leaving 11 bases of the junction unmatched.

The chain couples TRBV4-1 to TRBJ2-3; 11 nucleotides match TRBD2. Germline V gives CDR1 MGHRA, CDR2 YSYEKL. The CDR3 has 17 residues. V lost 0 bases to trimming and J lost 2 bases; unmatched junction nucleotides: 4. The CDR3: CASSQDSGRADTDTQYF. CDR3 bases: TGCGCCAGCAGCCAAGATAGCGGGAGGGCAGACACAGATACGCAGTATTTT.

The chain uses TRBV6-2 or TRBV6-3 and TRBJ2-3, with 14 bases lining up with TRBD2. Germline lookup yields CDR1 MNHEY and CDR2 SVGEGT. The CDR3 is 16 residues long. V was pared by 5 bases and J by 3 bases, with 4 bases of the junction left unmatched. CDR3 residues: CASSKRTSGGTDTQYF. CDR3 bases: TGTGCCAGCAGTAAGAGGACTAGCGGGGGGACAGATACGCAGTATTTT.